Many counts were recorded for the clone carrying this TCR beta chain. A J-beta primer mix and a sample-barcoded 5' primer were used in a second PCR of roughly 7 to 12 cycles. TCRdb called the 5' RACE reads again in MiXCR, with one record for every CDR3 protein. Found here are some 1.7 million distinct CDR3 sequences, about 30% of them singletons; the top ten hold approximately 7.7%. Germline V gene lookup returns CDR1 DFQATT and CDR2 SNEGSKA (reference sequence). Trimming cost V 5 bases and J 6 bases, with 11 bases left between them. This CDR3 contains 11 residues. The sample is drawn from a study of blood T cells in healthy people across ages.

The sample taken for sequencing was blood. This TCR came from a woman aged 30 to 39 in good health. The chain recombines TRBV20-1 with TRBJ2-7, with unresolved D. CDR3 sequence (DNA): TGCAGTGCTCCTCTCTGGTCCGAGCAGTACTTC. It translates to CSAPLWSEQYF.